Listed below are T cell receptor beta chains from one sample, sequenced in a study of T cells in Graves' hyperthyroidism and ophthalmopathy. TCRdb redid the calling of the multiplex PCR reads with MiXCR, one entry per CDR3 protein. Of about 520,000 distinct CDR3 sequences in the sample, approximately 25% were seen once. The material sequenced was blood. These receptors originate from a woman in her twenties or thirties with Graves' ophthalmopathy. Each CDR3 is given with its conserved first and last residue. D genes are given only for firm matches. Rows may omit the clone size; those that give it use once, few, many or a size class.

j_call d_call clone_size v_call cdr3_aa cdr3_nt
TRBJ2-5 - many TRBV14 CASSQESDQETQYF TGTGCCAGCAGCCAAGAATCGGACCAAGAGACCCAGTACTTC
TRBJ1-2 TRBD1 few TRBV20-1 CSADQGARGYTF TGCAGTGCGGACCAGGGGGCTCGTGGCTACACCTTC
TRBJ1-3 - few TRBV6-2/TRBV6-3 CASSYSGPSAYSGNTIYF TGTGCCAGCAGTTACTCGGGTCCCTCAGCTTACTCTGGAAACACCATATATTTT
TRBJ1-1 - few TRBV6-2/TRBV6-3 CASSSIRDTEAFF TGTGCCAGCAGTTCTATCAGGGATACTGAAGCTTTCTTT
TRBJ1-5 - many TRBV20-1 CSARQDGNQPQHF TGCAGTGCTAGACAAGATGGGAATCAGCCCCAGCATTTT
TRBJ2-7 - many TRBV7-9 CASSSAATYEQYF TGTGCCAGCAGCTCAGCCGCGACGTACGAGCAGTACTTC
TRBJ2-5 TRBD2 many TRBV11-2 CASSSGTSGGNIETQYF TGTGCCAGCAGCTCAGGGACTAGCGGGGGAAACATAGAGACCCAGTACTTC
TRBJ2-7 - - TRBV10-1 CASSGDTGTEQYF TGCGCCAGCAGTGGGGATACAGGGACCGAGCAGTACTTC
TRBJ2-7 TRBD1 - TRBV6-2/TRBV6-3 CASSYRGQGANEQYF TGTGCCAGCAGTTACCGCGGTCAGGGGGCCAACGAGCAGTACTTC
TRBJ2-7 - many TRBV10-3 CAISEWGYEQYF TGTGCCATCAGTGAGTGGGGTTACGAGCAGTACTTC
TRBJ2-7 - few TRBV6-1 CASRINDLYEQYF TGTGCCAGCCGTATAAACGACCTCTACGAGCAGTACTTC
TRBJ2-3 TRBD2 few TRBV6-2/TRBV6-3 CASSLAGGTSTDTQYF TGTGCCAGCAGCCTAGCGGGGGGGACAAGCACAGATACGCAGTATTTT
TRBJ2-7 - many TRBV7-9 CASSLGGGHHEQYF TGTGCCAGCAGCTTAGGTGGGGGCCACCACGAGCAGTACTTC
TRBJ2-4 TRBD1 few TRBV9 CASSALSGTGENIQYF TGTGCCAGCAGCGCTCTCTCCGGGACAGGGGAAAACATTCAGTACTTC
TRBJ2-7 - - TRBV28 CASGKGVYEQYF TGTGCCAGCGGAAAAGGGGTCTACGAGCAGTACTTC
TRBJ1-1 - - TRBV15 CATSSDLGARAEAFF TGTGCCACCAGCAGTGATTTAGGGGCGCGCGCTGAAGCTTTCTTT
TRBJ1-1 TRBD1 many TRBV30 CAWGGGQGHLGAFF TGTGCCTGGGGGGGGGGACAGGGACACTTGGGAGCTTTCTTT
TRBJ2-5 - many TRBV12-3/TRBV12-4 CASSSRSFQETQYF TGTGCCAGCAGTTCCAGGAGTTTCCAAGAGACCCAGTACTTC
TRBJ2-7 - many TRBV28 CASSPGGFGGYEQYF TGTGCCAGCAGCCCAGGGGGTTTCGGGGGCTACGAGCAGTACTTC
TRBJ2-5 - - TRBV29-1 CSGQRAPQETQYF TGCAGCGGCCAACGGGCACCCCAAGAGACCCAGTACTTC
TRBJ1-1 TRBD1 many TRBV4-1 CASSPQQGEDTEAFF TGCGCCAGCAGCCCCCAACAGGGGGAGGACACTGAAGCTTTCTTT
TRBJ2-7 TRBD2 many TRBV20-1 CSARPGLANYEQYF TGCAGTGCTAGGCCGGGACTAGCGAACTACGAGCAGTACTTC